This TCR beta chain was sequenced for a study of blood T cell repertoires in COVID-19. The CDR3 has 12 residues. Germline values: CDR1 SQVTM, CDR2 ANQGSEA. With 8 bases removed from V and 6 bases from J, the gap between germline ends came to 14 bases. Generated by immunoSEQ multiplex PCR, the TCRdb table keeps only in-frame clones and is missing some. Among hundreds of thousands of clones listed, more than 70% were seen once. Sample: peripheral blood. This chain links TRBV29-1 with TRBJ2-1; possibly TRBD2 for D (5 bases). This receptor was identified in a woman in her forties or fifties with acute or convalescent COVID-19. CDR3 sequence: CSMYPGSNEQFF. CDR3 bases: TGCAGCATGTACCCGGGATCCAATGAGCAGTTCTTC.